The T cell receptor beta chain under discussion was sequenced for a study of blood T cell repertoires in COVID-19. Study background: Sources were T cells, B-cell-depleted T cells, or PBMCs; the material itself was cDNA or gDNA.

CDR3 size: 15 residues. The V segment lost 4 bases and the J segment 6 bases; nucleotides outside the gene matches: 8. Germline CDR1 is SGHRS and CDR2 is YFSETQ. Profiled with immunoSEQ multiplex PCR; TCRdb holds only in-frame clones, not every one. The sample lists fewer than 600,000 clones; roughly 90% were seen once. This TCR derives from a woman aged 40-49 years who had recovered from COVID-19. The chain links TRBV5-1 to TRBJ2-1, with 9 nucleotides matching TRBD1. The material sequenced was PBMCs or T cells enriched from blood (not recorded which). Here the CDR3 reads CASSPRTGAINEQFF. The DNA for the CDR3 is TGCGCCAGCAGCCCCCGGACAGGGGCGATCAATGAGCAGTTCTTC. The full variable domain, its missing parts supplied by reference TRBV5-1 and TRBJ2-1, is KAGVTQTPRYLIKTRGQQVTLSCSPISGHRSVSWYQQTPGQGLQFLFEYFSETQRNKGNFPGRFSGRQFSNSRSEMNVSTLELGDSALYLCASSPRTGAINEQFFGPGTRLTVL.